This T cell receptor (beta chain) was retrieved from a study of T-cell reconstitution after alpha-beta-depleted transplantation in children (TCRdb year 2016). Some background on the complete study: Using TCR repertoire profiling, the study followed T-cell immune reconstitution in a quantitative way in children after TCRalphabeta/CD19-depleted allogeneic hematopoietic cell transplantation.

General conclusions and limits of the study: Over the following months the frequencies of hyperexpanded clones went down, and after one year T-cell counts and TCRbeta diversity were mostly credited to newly produced T cells. About two months after transplant, the apparently early recovery of alphabetaT-cell counts reportedly depended on just several hundred clones that had expanded rapidly and came from non-depleted graft cells. The high TCRbeta diversity at day 60 in some patients was ascribed to recipient T cells and intrathymic progenitors that had survived conditioning.

Trimming at the junction amounts to 0 bases on V and 0 bases on J, and the germline ends lie 20 bases apart. The CDR3 starts with the cysteine, ends with the phenylalanine, and has 20 residues. Solely the CDR3 DNA is kept, with 60 bases framed from the first base. The germline V gene specifies MNHEY as CDR1 and SVGEGT as CDR2. In its sample, this clonotype was seen many times. The specificity of this receptor is unknown. Per-base qualities were not stored, and no clone one base away is much larger. Libraries were constructed by PCR. Sequencer: Illumina HiSeq 2500. Molecular barcoding was employed in the preparation of TCR libraries, with unique molecular identifiers being used to normalize TCRbeta repertoire quantification. In TCRdb, the public reads were trimmed at Q25 with fastp and aligned with MiXCR, with productive beta chains retained. Every CDR3 protein is listed once, alongside the most common genes and DNA of its rows. In this sample the table shows 200,000 to 300,000 distinct CDR3 sequences, around 8% of which occur a single time. Together, the top ten hold just under 6.5% of the sample.

The meaning of the sample's treatment or condition label: allogeneic hematopoietic cell transplantation with graft depleted of TCRalphabeta T cells and CD19 B cells. Transplant recipients were children who received TCRalphabeta/CD19-depleted allogeneic hematopoietic cell grafts. This TCR derives from a male patient younger than 18 who had a stem cell transplant for acute lymphoblastic leukemia, so the T cells may come from the graft donor. The sequencing here drew on PBMCs, mostly from graft donor cells, taken 180 days after TCRalphabeta/CD19-depleted stem cell transplant. Here the chain combines TRBV6-2 or TRBV6-3 and TRBJ1-4, with the D gene call left open. The base sequence is TGTGCCAGCAGTTACTCGATTATCCCTCGGGAGCTTGCAACTAATGAAAAACTGTTTTTT. Its product reads: CASSYSIIPRELATNEKLFF.